Presented here are 21 T cell receptor beta chains from one specimen sequenced in a study of blood T cell repertoires in COVID-19. Sequencing used immunoSEQ multiplex PCR; TCRdb keeps in-frame clones, though not all of them. Here the sample spans tens of thousands of clones, roughly four fifths being singletons. The sequenced material came from peripheral blood. The source is a man aged 45-60 years with active or convalescent COVID-19.

This clone came up a few times. The chain employs TRBV28 and TRBJ2-5; tentative D call: TRBD2 (7 bases). The V end lost 2 bases, the J end lost 5 bases, and 12 bases lay between the germline ends. This CDR3 is 14 amino acids long. CDR1 is MDHEN, CDR2 SYDVKM, per germline. The CDR3 DNA follows: TGTGCCAGCAGTTTAGGGGGGGCCGGTGAGACCCAGTACTTC. Amino acid sequence: CASSLGGAGETQYF.

The chain employs TRBV21-1 and TRBJ1-1; TRBD1, the table's D call, was not compared with the DNA. TRBV21-1 is given as a pseudogene. The CDR3 loop spans 16 amino acids. For the CDR3, the DNA is TGTGCCAGCAGCAAAGTAAGGGACAGGTTGAACACTGAAGCTTTCTTT. Amino acid sequence: CASSKVRDRLNTEAFF.

The rearrangement uses TRBV7-9 and TRBJ1-1; no reliable D call. Trimming cost V 1 base and J 3 bases, with 6 bases left between them. The CDR3 length is 13 residues. Germline CDR1 is SEHNR and CDR2 is FQNEAQ (reference sequence). CDR3 sequence reads: CASSLGEDTEAFF. As DNA, the CDR3 is TGTGCCAGCAGCTTAGGGGAGGACACTGAAGCTTTCTTT. Full variable domain (outside the CDR3, taken from reference TRBV7-9 and TRBJ1-1): DTGVSQNPRHKITKRGQNVTFRCDPISEHNRLYWYRQTLGQGPEFLTYFQNEAQLEKSRLLSDRFSAERPKGSFSTLEIQRTEQGDSAMYLCASSLGEDTEAFFGQGTRLTVV.

This sequence joins TRBV27 and TRBJ1-5; D is possibly TRBD1 (6 bases). V lost 5 bases to trimming and J lost 6 bases, with 14 bases between them. The CDR3 consists of 14 residues. Germline CDR1 is MNHEY and CDR2 is SMNVEV (reference sequence). CDR3 DNA: TGTGCCAGCAGTCAAACAGGGTCTGCTCAGCCCCAGCATTTT. Its translation: CASSQTGSAQPQHF.

The genes are TRBV5-4 and TRBJ2-2, with a tentative D call TRBD2 (5 bases). The CDR3 is 16 residues long. CDR1 and CDR2 from the germline V gene are SGHNT and YYREEE (reference sequence). Trimming cost V 1 base and J 2 bases, with 12 bases left between them. The DNA of the CDR3 is TGTGCCAGCAGCTTGAGTACCGGGATAAACACCGGGGAGCTGTTTTTT. This translates into CASSLSTGINTGELFF. Complete variable domain (other parts from reference TRBV5-4 and TRBJ2-2): ETGVTQSPTHLIKTRGQQVTLRCSSQSGHNTVSWYQQALGQGPQFIFQYYREEENGRGNFPPRFSGLQFPNYSSELNVNALELDDSALYLCASSLSTGINTGELFFGEGSRLTVL.

This chain connects TRBV7-8 to TRBJ2-1, with 9 bases fitting TRBD2. The CDR3 is made up of 15 amino acids. Trimming cost V 5 bases and J 7 bases; bases outside gene matches: 9. CDR1 SGHVS and CDR2 FQNEAQ come from the germline V gene. The CDR3 loop reads CASSTGLATGNEQFF. The CDR3 nucleotides are TGTGCCAGCAGCACCGGACTAGCGACGGGGAATGAGCAGTTCTTC.

The CDR3 spells CASSEQGGTEAFF. In DNA, the CDR3 is TGTGCCAGCAGTGAGCAGGGGGGAACTGAAGCTTTCTTT. V usage is TRBV6-4 and J usage is TRBJ1-1; TRBD1 matches 7 bases. The CDR3 is 13 residues long. Germline CDR1 MRHNA, CDR2 SNTAGT. V was pared by 3 bases and J by 5 bases, with 3 bases of the junction left unmatched.

The genes are TRBV6-5 and TRBJ1-2, with D tentatively TRBD1 (6 bases). Between the trimmed V and J ends, which lost 6 bases and 6 bases, there was a span of 20 bases. The CDR3 totals 15 residues. Germline V gene lookup returns CDR1 MNHEY and CDR2 SVGAGI. CDR3 loop: CASRSTGFALDGYTF. The CDR3 region has the DNA TGTGCCAGCAGATCCACAGGGTTTGCATTGGATGGCTACACCTTC.

The chain combines TRBV5-6 with TRBJ2-1; possibly TRBD2 for D (5 bases). The CDR3 covers 11 residues. Trimming stripped 4 bases from V and 7 bases from J, with 6 bases between. Germline V gene data show CDR1 as SGHDT and CDR2 as YYEEEE. CDR3 DNA sequence: TGTGCCAGCAGCAGGGAGAATGAGCAGTTCTTC. Translated, it gives CASSRENEQFF.

The chain recombines TRBV10-3 with TRBJ1-4, with 7 bases identical to TRBD1. CDR1 and CDR2 from the germline V gene are ENHRY and SYGVKD. This CDR3 region has 14 residues. With V trimmed by 8 bases and J by 0 bases, 3 bases remained unmatched. CDR3 coding DNA: TGTGCCATCGGACAGGATGCAACTAATGAAAAACTGTTTTTT. This encodes CAIGQDATNEKLFF.

The genes are TRBV25-1 and TRBJ2-1; TRBD2 matches 10 bases. The CDR3 covers 16 residues. Germline assignment: CDR1 MGHDK and CDR2 SYGVNS. Germline trimming cut 5 bases from V and 5 bases from J; bases unmatched to any gene: 9. The CDR3 reads CASSPRVAGGHNEQFF. Written as DNA, the CDR3 is TGTGCCAGCAGTCCCCGGGTAGCGGGGGGACACAATGAGCAGTTCTTC.

V and J are TRBV5-1 and TRBJ1-1; the D gene is possibly TRBD1 (6 bases). CDR3 length: 13 amino acids. The germline V gene has CDR1 SGHRS and CDR2 YFSETQ. Trimming removed 1 base from V and 7 bases from J, with 11 bases in between. This chain's CDR3 is CASSLNRVNEAFF. DNA for the CDR3: TGCGCCAGCAGCTTGAACAGGGTGAATGAAGCTTTCTTT.

The rearrangement links TRBV10-1 to TRBJ2-3; D ambiguous. The V and J ends lost 10 bases and 8 bases respectively, with 19 bases between them. Germline V lookup: CDR1 WNHNN, CDR2 SYGVQD (reference sequence). The CDR3 loop spans 13 amino acids. The DNA for the CDR3 is TGCGCCACCCTGGGCCCCGATGGTGGTACGCAGTATTTT. Amino acid sequence: CATLGPDGGTQYF.

This clone was seen a handful of times. J is TRBJ2-5 and V is TRBV24-1; 13 nucleotides line up with TRBD2. Trimming took 1 base from V and 5 from J; bases not matched to a gene: 3. The CDR3 spans 16 residues. Germline assignment: CDR1 KGHDR and CDR2 SFDVKD. CDR3: CATSDFGLAGEETQYF. CDR3 sequence (DNA): TGTGCCACCAGTGATTTCGGACTAGCGGGGGAGGAGACCCAGTACTTC.

The chain employs TRBV2 and TRBJ2-1; maybe TRBD1 (5 bases). Germline CDR1 and CDR2: SNHLY and FYNNEI. The V gene lost 6 bases and the J gene lost 5 bases, with 11 bases spanning the gap. This CDR3 spans 13 amino acids. This CDR3 reads CASRADSHNEQFF. The CDR3 nucleotides are TGTGCCAGCAGAGCCGACAGCCACAATGAGCAGTTCTTC.

This clone was seen only a few times. The genes are TRBV24-1 and TRBJ2-2, with D perhaps TRBD1 (7 bases). CDR1 is KGHDR, CDR2 SFDVKD, per germline. Trimming took 4 bases from V and 4 from J, leaving 12 bases between them. The length of the CDR3 is 15 residues. In nucleotides, the CDR3 is TGTGCCACCAGTGAGGGGGGACAGTCCACCGGGGAGCTGTTTTTT. It specifies CATSEGGQSTGELFF.

This sequence joins TRBV5-1 and TRBJ2-3, with 13 bases fitting TRBD2. Trimming removed 5 bases from V and 6 bases from J; junction bases left unmatched: 12. The CDR3 loop spans 17 amino acids. Germline CDR1 is SGHRS and CDR2 is YFSETQ. The CDR3 loop is CASSMGTSGGAMDTQYF. The CDR3 DNA is TGCGCCAGCAGTATGGGAACTAGCGGGGGGGCCATGGATACGCAGTATTTT. The whole variable domain, remainder taken from reference TRBV5-1 and TRBJ2-3, is KAGVTQTPRYLIKTRGQQVTLSCSPISGHRSVSWYQQTPGQGLQFLFEYFSETQRNKGNFPGRFSGRQFSNSRSEMNVSTLELGDSALYLCASSMGTSGGAMDTQYFGPGTRLTVL.

The chain employs TRBV7-2 and TRBJ1-2, with D unresolved. V lost 1 base and J lost 4, with 7 bases in between. CDR1 and CDR2 (germline): SGHTA, FQGNSA. The CDR3 is 13 residues long. CDR3 protein: CASSLGPIYGYTF. The CDR3 DNA is TGTGCCAGCAGCTTAGGGCCCATCTATGGCTACACCTTC.

This chain joins TRBV11-3 and TRBJ2-1; 8 positions match TRBD2. Germline trimming cut 1 base from V and 9 bases from J; bases unmatched to any gene: 14. Germline V gene data show CDR1 as SGHNT and CDR2 as YENEEA. The CDR3 has 17 amino acids. Here the CDR3 reads CASSLGPLAGGLGEQFF. The CDR3 DNA is TGTGCCAGCAGCTTAGGCCCCTTGGCGGGGGGTTTGGGTGAGCAGTTCTTC.

CDR3 bases: TGTGCCATCAGTGAGCAGTCCGATAACTATGGCTACACCTTC. Residues: CAISEQSDNYGYTF. This chain uses TRBV10-3 with TRBJ1-2; no clear D gene. Deletions cut 2 bases from V and 1 base from J, with 8 bases between. This CDR3 has 14 residues. Germline-derived CDR1 and CDR2 are ENHRY and SYGVKD.

V and J are TRBV19 and TRBJ1-2; D gene uncertain. The CDR3 runs 13 residues. Germline CDR1 is LNHDA and CDR2 is SQIVND (reference sequence). Trimming removed 10 bases from V and 8 bases from J, with 20 bases in between. For the CDR3, the DNA is TGTGCCACCCAATTGGGAGGAAGAGGAGGCTACACCTTC. It encodes CATQLGGRGGYTF.